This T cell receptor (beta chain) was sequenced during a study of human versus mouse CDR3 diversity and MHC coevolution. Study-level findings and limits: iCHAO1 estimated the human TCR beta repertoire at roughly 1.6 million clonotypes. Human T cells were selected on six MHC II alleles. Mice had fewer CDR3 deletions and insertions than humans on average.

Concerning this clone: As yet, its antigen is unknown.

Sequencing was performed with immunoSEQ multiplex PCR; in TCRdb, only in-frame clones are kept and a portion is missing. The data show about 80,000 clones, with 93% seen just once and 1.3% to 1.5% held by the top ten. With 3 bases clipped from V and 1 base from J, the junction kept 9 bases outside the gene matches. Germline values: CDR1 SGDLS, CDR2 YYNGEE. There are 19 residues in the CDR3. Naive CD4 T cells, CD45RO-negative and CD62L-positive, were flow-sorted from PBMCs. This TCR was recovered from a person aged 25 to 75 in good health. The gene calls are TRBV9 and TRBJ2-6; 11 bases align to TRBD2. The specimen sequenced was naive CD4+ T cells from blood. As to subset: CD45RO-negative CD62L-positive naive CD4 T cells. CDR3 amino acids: CASSARLAGLGSGANVLTF. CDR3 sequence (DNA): TGTGCCAGCAGCGCAAGACTAGCGGGATTAGGTTCTGGGGCCAACGTCCTGACTTTC. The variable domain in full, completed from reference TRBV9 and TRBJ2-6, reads DSGVTQTPKHLITATGQRVTLRCSPRSGDLSVYWYQQSLDQGLQFLIQYYNGEERAKGNILERFSAQQFPDLHSELNLSSLELGDSALYFCASSARLAGLGSGANVLTFGAGSRLTVL.